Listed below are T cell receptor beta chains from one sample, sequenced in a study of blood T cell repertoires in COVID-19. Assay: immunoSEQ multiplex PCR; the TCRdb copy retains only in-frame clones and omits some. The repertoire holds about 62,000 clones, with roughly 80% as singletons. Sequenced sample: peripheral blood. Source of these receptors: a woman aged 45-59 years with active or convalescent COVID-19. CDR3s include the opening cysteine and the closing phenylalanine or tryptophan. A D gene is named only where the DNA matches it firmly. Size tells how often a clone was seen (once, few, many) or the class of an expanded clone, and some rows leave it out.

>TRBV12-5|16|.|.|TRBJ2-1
TGTGCTAGTGGTCTGGGACTTCGTGGAACCTACAATGAGCAGTTCTTC
CASGLGLRGTYNEQFF
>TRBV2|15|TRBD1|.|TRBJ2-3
TGTGCCAGCAGCGAGGACAGGGGGAATGGAGATACGCAGTATTTT
CASSEDRGNGDTQYF
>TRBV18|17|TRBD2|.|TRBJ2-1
TGTGCCAGCTCTCCTTCTGCTATCGGCGGGAGGGTGAATGAGCAGTTCTTC
CASSPSAIGGRVNEQFF
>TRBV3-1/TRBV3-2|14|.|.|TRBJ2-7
TGTGCCAGCAGCCCTAGACCGAGACCGTACGAGCAGTACTTC
CASSPRPRPYEQYF
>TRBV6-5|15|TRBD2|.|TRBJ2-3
TGTGCCAGCAGGGATAGCGGGAGGGCGGGAGATACGCAGTATTTT
CASRDSGRAGDTQYF
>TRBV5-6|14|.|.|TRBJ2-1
TGTGCCAGCGAGCGGACCAGCTCCTACAATGAGCAGTTCTTC
CASERTSSYNEQFF
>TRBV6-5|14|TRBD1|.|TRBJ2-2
TGTGCCAGCAGTAGGGACAGGGGCGCCGGGGAGCTGTTTTTT
CASSRDRGAGELFF
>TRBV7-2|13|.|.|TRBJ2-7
TGTGCCAGCAGCCCGTCCCCACTCTACGAGCAGTACTTC
CASSPSPLYEQYF
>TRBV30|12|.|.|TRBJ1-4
TGTGCCTGGAGTGCAGGTTATGAAAAACTGTTTTTT
CAWSAGYEKLFF
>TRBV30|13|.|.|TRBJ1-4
TGTGCCTGGAGTCGGGCAGGGGCTGAAAAACTGTTTTTT
CAWSRAGAEKLFF
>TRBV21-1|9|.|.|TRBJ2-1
TGTGCCACCAACAATGAGCAGTTCTTC
CATNNEQFF
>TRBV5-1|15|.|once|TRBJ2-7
TGCGCCAGCAGCGAAAATGGACAGTCTGGGGGCGAGCAGTACTTC
CASSENGQSGGEQYF
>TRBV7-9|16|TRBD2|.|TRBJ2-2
TGTGCCAGCAGCTCCTCAGCGGGAGCGAACACCGGGGAGCTGTTTTTT
CASSSSAGANTGELFF